The 27 T cell receptor beta chains given below trace back to one sample, sequenced in a study of blood T cell repertoires in COVID-19. Assay used: immunoSEQ multiplex PCR; TCRdb lists only in-frame clones, some missing. Of almost 400,000 clones in the sample, more than 75% are singletons; the top ten hold approximately 1%. The source material was PBMCs or T cells enriched from blood (not recorded which). The receptors derive from a woman aged 25 to 39 with acute COVID-19.

The rearrangement uses TRBV2 and TRBJ1-5, with D maybe TRBD1 (5 bases). This CDR3 has 14 amino acids. Trimming took 5 bases from V and 9 from J, leaving 17 bases between them. The germline V gene has CDR1 SNHLY and CDR2 FYNNEI. The CDR3 here is CASSSQGLERPQHF. CDR3 in DNA: TGTGCCAGCAGTTCCCAGGGACTCGAGAGGCCCCAGCATTTT.

This chain joins TRBV18 and TRBJ2-7; TRBD1 matches 7 bases. The length of the CDR3 is 14 residues. Per germline, CDR1 KGHSH and CDR2 LQKENI. With V trimmed by 6 bases and J by 3 bases, 8 bases remained unmatched. The DNA for the CDR3 is TGTGCCAGCTCCATAGACAGGGAACACTACGAGCAGTACTTC. It codes for CASSIDREHYEQYF.

The chain carries TRBV5-1 and TRBJ1-6, with D hard to call. Germline CDR1 reads SGHRS; CDR2 reads YFSETQ. Between the trimmed V and J ends, which lost 4 bases and 7 bases, there was a span of 15 bases. The length of the CDR3 is 15 residues. DNA of the CDR3: TGCGCCAGCAGCGGAGCGGAGGGCGGAAATTCACCCCTCCACTTT. Translated: CASSGAEGGNSPLHF.

The J gene is TRBJ1-4, the V gene TRBV19, with TRBD1 matching 12 bases. V shed 7 bases, J shed 6 bases, and the junction held 9 bases outside the gene matches. Per the germline V gene, CDR1 is LNHDA and CDR2 is SQIVND (reference sequence). The CDR3 totals 16 residues. Written as DNA, the CDR3 is TGTGCCAGTACCCCGGGACAGGGGGCGAGAGATGAAAAACTGTTTTTT. Its protein is CASTPGQGARDEKLFF.

This chain joins TRBV19 and TRBJ2-7; D is undetermined. Trimming pared 0 bases from V and 2 bases from J, leaving 8 bases between. This CDR3 region has 14 residues. CDR1 LNHDA and CDR2 SQIVND come from the germline V gene (reference sequence). The CDR3 DNA follows: TGTGCCAGTAGTATAGATTCGGTAGCCTACGAGCAGTACTTC. Translated: CASSIDSVAYEQYF.

This clone was recorded once. The genes are TRBV4-1 and TRBJ2-3, with 12 positions matching TRBD2. The CDR3 runs to 16 residues. J was trimmed by 2 bases and V by 4 bases; bases with no gene match: 4. CDR1 and CDR2 from the germline V gene are MGHRA and YSYEKL. DNA of the CDR3: TGCGCCAGCAGCCCAGGACTAGCGGGGACCACAGATACGCAGTATTTT. As protein: CASSPGLAGTTDTQYF.

The chain employs TRBV5-1 and TRBJ1-3, with 8 bases identical to TRBD1. Looked up from germline, CDR1 is SGHRS and CDR2 is YFSETQ. The J segment lost 9 bases and the V segment lost 4 bases, leaving 9 bases of the junction unmatched. The CDR3 consists of 14 residues. The CDR3 here is CASSPGTGGPTIYF. The DNA of the CDR3 is TGCGCCAGCAGCCCAGGGACAGGCGGTCCCACCATATATTTT.

This rearrangement joins TRBV5-1 to TRBJ2-3; TRBD1 agrees at 8 bases. Germline CDR1 is SGHRS and CDR2 is YFSETQ. V lost 4 bases and J lost 3; bases outside the gene matches: 7. CDR3 length: 15 residues. Written as DNA, the CDR3 is TGCGCCAGCAGCATACAGGGGGAGCGAACAGATACGCAGTATTTT. Amino acid sequence: CASSIQGERTDTQYF.

This chain links TRBV15 with TRBJ2-7, with TRBD1 matching 10 bases. The germline CDR1 and CDR2 sequences are LNHNV and YYDKDF (reference sequence). This CDR3 spans 16 amino acids. Trimming at V came to 0 bases and at J to 6 bases, leaving 8 bases not matched to a gene. CDR3 coding DNA: TGTGCCACCAGCAGAGATAATTTAGGGACAGGGGCCGAGCAGTACTTC. This gives the protein CATSRDNLGTGAEQYF.

The table lists this clone with a count of one. V is TRBV7-2 and J is TRBJ2-2; D ambiguous. V lost 1 base and J lost 8, with 8 bases in between. Looked up from germline, CDR1 is SGHTA and CDR2 is FQGNSA. The CDR3 is made up of 13 amino acids. DNA for the CDR3: TGTGCCAGCAGCTTAGTGATCCGGGGGGAGCTGTTTTTT. Encoded protein: CASSLVIRGELFF.

V and J are TRBV18 and TRBJ1-1; 8 bases are shared with TRBD1. The ends lost 5 bases at V and 8 bases at J; junction bases unmatched: 10. There are 14 residues in the CDR3. Germline V gene data show CDR1 as KGHSH and CDR2 as LQKENI. The CDR3 DNA is TGTGCCAGCTCAGTCGCCGGGACAGGCACCGAAGCTTTCTTT. Its translation: CASSVAGTGTEAFF.

This chain uses TRBV12-5 with TRBJ2-2, with 10 bases fitting TRBD2. CDR1 is LGHNT and CDR2 is FRNRAP in the germline V gene. The CDR3 is made up of 16 amino acids. The junction had 13 bases not matched to a gene; V was cut back by 6 bases and J by 9 bases. CDR3 in amino acids: CASGPTGTSVYRELFF. In DNA form, the CDR3 reads TGTGCTAGTGGCCCAACCGGGACTAGCGTCTACCGGGAGCTGTTTTTT.

This chain uses TRBV10-2 with TRBJ2-7; D might be TRBD2 (6 bases). The germline gives CDR1 WSHSY, CDR2 SAAADI. CDR3 length: 14 residues. Written as DNA, the CDR3 is TGCGGCTCCGGAGGGGCAGGCTCCTTTTACGAGCAGTACTTC. Translated: CGSGGAGSFYEQYF.

The genes are TRBV30 and TRBJ2-7; D may be TRBD1 (5 bases). Trimming cost V 0 bases and J 3 bases, with 9 bases left between them. Germline CDR1 reads GTSNPN; CDR2 reads SVGIG (reference sequence). The CDR3 is 13 residues long. DNA for the CDR3: TGTGCCTGGAGTGTACTCGACAGCTACGAGCAGTACTTC. Translating it yields CAWSVLDSYEQYF.

This rearrangement joins TRBV3-1 (or the pseudogene TRBV3-2) to TRBJ1-1, with D maybe TRBD1 (6 bases). Trimming stripped 0 bases from V and 11 bases from J, with 10 bases between. The CDR3 loop spans 12 amino acids. Germline CDR1 and CDR2: LGHDT and YNNKEL (reference sequence). CDR3 loop: CASSQDGTFAFF. CDR3 nucleotides: TGTGCCAGCAGCCAAGACGGGACATTCGCTTTCTTT.

This clone appeared many times. The chain carries TRBV20-1 and TRBJ2-7; D is possibly TRBD1 (5 bases). The CDR3 is 13 amino acids. The V gene's germline CDR1 is DFQATT and CDR2 SNEGSKA (reference sequence). Trimming left V 3 bases short and J 3 bases short, with 12 bases between. DNA of the CDR3: TGCAGTGCTAGTAGGCAGGGTATCTACGAGCAGTACTTC. Its protein is CSASRQGIYEQYF.

The chain couples TRBV7-2 to TRBJ1-1; D might be TRBD1 (6 bases). Germline assignment: CDR1 SGHTA and CDR2 FQGNSA. V dropped 3 bases and J dropped 1 base, with 15 bases sitting between them. The CDR3 is made up of 16 amino acids. CDR3 coding DNA: TGTGCCAGCAGCTTTACTCCCGGGACACGGAACACTGAAGCTTTCTTT. It translates to CASSFTPGTRNTEAFF.

CDR3: CASSESQGLTGNTIYF. As DNA, the CDR3 is TGTGCCAGCAGTGAATCACAGGGGCTTACGGGAAACACCATATATTTT. The chain uses TRBV6-1 and TRBJ1-3; TRBD1 aligns across 7 bases. Germline assignment: CDR1 MNHNS and CDR2 SASEGT. Losses at the gene ends were 2 bases for V and 4 bases for J; bases not matched to a gene: 8. The CDR3 runs 16 residues.

The chain employs TRBV6-1 and TRBJ2-7; D may be TRBD1 (5 bases). This CDR3 is built from 14 residues. The V gene's germline CDR1 is MNHNS and CDR2 SASEGT. The V gene lost 3 bases and the J gene lost 1 base, with 10 bases spanning the gap. In DNA, the CDR3 is TGTGCCAGCAGTGAGACAGTCCTGTCCTACGAGCAGTACTTC. Its protein product is CASSETVLSYEQYF.

The V call is TRBV5-6, the J call TRBJ1-1; D remains ambiguous. Trimming removed 5 bases from V and 5 bases from J, with 16 bases in between. CDR1 SGHDT and CDR2 YYEEEE come from the germline V gene. The CDR3 covers 14 residues. The CDR3 coding sequence is TGTGCCAGCAGACGCCTACTCCAAAAGACTGAAGCTTTCTTT. Its protein is CASRRLLQKTEAFF.

This chain uses TRBV4-3 with TRBJ2-7; 11 nucleotides agree with TRBD1. The CDR3 has 15 amino acids. In germline, CDR1 is LGHNA, CDR2 YSLEER. V gave up 6 bases and J gave up 3 bases; unmatched junction bases: 7. CDR3 in DNA: TGCGCCAGCAGTCCCGGGACAGGGGGTGACTACGAGCAGTACTTC. It encodes CASSPGTGGDYEQYF.

V is TRBV6-5 and J is TRBJ1-6, with TRBD1 identical over 10 bases. J was trimmed by 8 bases and V by 6 bases; bases with no gene match: 7. This CDR3 has 15 residues. Germline lookup yields CDR1 MNHEY and CDR2 SVGAGI. The CDR3 DNA follows: TGTGCCAGCAGCCGCACCGGGACAGGGGATTCACCCCTCCACTTT. It codes for CASSRTGTGDSPLHF.

This chain joins TRBV11-2 and TRBJ1-2; D not resolved. Trimming left V 3 bases short and J 2 bases short, with 10 bases between. CDR3 length equals 14 residues. Germline-derived CDR1 and CDR2 are SGHAT and FQNNGV. The DNA of the CDR3 is TGTGCCAGCAGCTTTGGAGGGAACAACTATGGCTACACCTTC. This encodes CASSFGGNNYGYTF.

The chain links TRBV6-6 to TRBJ2-7; 14 bases map to TRBD2. The germline gives CDR1 MNHNY, CDR2 SVGAGI (reference sequence). The length of the CDR3 is 14 residues. The V gene end was trimmed by 10 bases and the J gene end by 0 bases; junction bases not matched to a gene: 2. The chain's CDR3 is CATGTSGGSYEQYF. DNA of the CDR3: TGTGCCACAGGGACTAGCGGGGGCTCCTACGAGCAGTACTTC.

This chain joins TRBV3-1 (or the pseudogene TRBV3-2) and TRBJ2-7; D remains ambiguous. The CDR3 length is 14 residues. With 2 bases removed from V and 0 bases from J, the gap between germline ends came to 8 bases. Germline assignment: CDR1 LGHDT and CDR2 YNNKEL (reference sequence). CDR3 nucleotide sequence: TGTGCCAGCAGCCAAAACGGCGGCTCCTACGAGCAGTACTTC. Translation: CASSQNGGSYEQYF.

The chain has TRBV12-3 or TRBV12-4 and TRBJ2-3, with D perhaps matching TRBD2 (5 bases). V shed 8 bases and J shed 6 bases, with 12 bases lying between them. This CDR3 comprises 12 residues. The CDR3 region has the DNA TGTGCCAGCTCCCGGTGGGAGGATACGCAGTATTTT. This encodes CASSRWEDTQYF.

The rearrangement links TRBV5-1 to TRBJ1-4; D is perhaps TRBD1 (6 bases). The CDR3 totals 15 residues. The V end lost 4 bases, the J end lost 6 bases, and 16 bases lay between the germline ends. In germline, CDR1 is SGHRS, CDR2 YFSETQ. DNA for the CDR3: TGCGCCAGCAGCGGCCCCGGGGGGGCGGATGAAAAACTGTTTTTT. Protein product: CASSGPGGADEKLFF. The variable domain in full, with the rest retrieved from reference TRBV5-1 and TRBJ1-4, is KAGVTQTPRYLIKTRGQQVTLSCSPISGHRSVSWYQQTPGQGLQFLFEYFSETQRNKGNFPGRFSGRQFSNSRSEMNVSTLELGDSALYLCASSGPGGADEKLFFGSGTQLSVL.